Presented here are 5 T cell receptor beta chains from one specimen sequenced in a study of molecular identifiers for immune sequencing clone quantification. TCRdb re-derived calls from the PCR reads in MiXCR, one entry per CDR3 protein. The sample includes 490,000 or so distinct CDR3 sequences, about 25% of them seen just once. Sequenced sample: naive CD8+ T cells from blood, with Jurkat cell RNA spiked in. As for subset: FACS-sorted CD8+CD4-CCR7+CD45RA+ naive T cells. The receptors shown here come from a human donor in good health. Some libraries in this study had Jurkat cell RNA spiked in.

Regarding this clonotype: A much larger clone is a single base away; this may be a read error. V usage is TRBV7-9 and J usage is TRBJ1-1; 7 nucleotides align to TRBD1. Germline-derived CDR1 and CDR2 are SEHNR and FQNEAQ (reference sequence). This CDR3 spans 15 amino acids. In DNA form, the CDR3 reads TGTGCCAGCAGCACCCGACAGGGAAAGTTCACTGGAGCTTTCTTT. Amino acids: CASSTRQGKFTGAFF.

This rearrangement joins TRBV7-9 to TRBJ2-1, with 7 positions matching TRBD1. The CDR3 is 12 amino acids. J lost 14 bases, V lost 5 bases, and 9 bases had no gene match. CDR1 is SEHNR and CDR2 is FQNEAQ in the germline V gene (reference sequence). The CDR3 DNA follows: TGTGCCAGCAGCGGTTTGACAGGGAAGGAGTTCTTC. As protein: CASSGLTGKEFF.

J is TRBJ2-2 and V is TRBV6-5, with a tentative D call TRBD1 (6 bases). V was pared by 6 bases and J by 0 bases, with 14 bases between. The CDR3 has 16 amino acids. The germline CDR1 and CDR2 sequences are MNHEY and SVGAGI. The CDR3 is CASSPTGHANTGELFF. In nucleotides, the CDR3 is TGTGCCAGCAGCCCCACAGGGCACGCGAACACCGGGGAGCTGTTTTTT.

The genes are TRBV6-2 or TRBV6-3 and TRBJ2-5; 9 bases fit TRBD1. Germline CDR1 is MNHEY and CDR2 is SVGEGT. J lost 4 bases, V lost 5 bases, and 5 bases had no gene match. The CDR3 is 14 residues long. Here the CDR3 reads CASSVQGAGETQYF. The CDR3 DNA is TGTGCCAGCAGTGTACAGGGGGCAGGAGAGACCCAGTACTTC.

V usage is TRBV27 and J usage is TRBJ2-3, with D unclear. This CDR3 spans 14 amino acids. CDR1 and CDR2 (germline): MNHEY, SMNVEV (reference sequence). V was trimmed by 6 bases and J by 0 bases, leaving 10 bases between them. The CDR3 is CASRRTASTDTQYF. CDR3 sequence (DNA): TGTGCCAGCAGACGGACCGCTAGCACAGATACGCAGTATTTT.